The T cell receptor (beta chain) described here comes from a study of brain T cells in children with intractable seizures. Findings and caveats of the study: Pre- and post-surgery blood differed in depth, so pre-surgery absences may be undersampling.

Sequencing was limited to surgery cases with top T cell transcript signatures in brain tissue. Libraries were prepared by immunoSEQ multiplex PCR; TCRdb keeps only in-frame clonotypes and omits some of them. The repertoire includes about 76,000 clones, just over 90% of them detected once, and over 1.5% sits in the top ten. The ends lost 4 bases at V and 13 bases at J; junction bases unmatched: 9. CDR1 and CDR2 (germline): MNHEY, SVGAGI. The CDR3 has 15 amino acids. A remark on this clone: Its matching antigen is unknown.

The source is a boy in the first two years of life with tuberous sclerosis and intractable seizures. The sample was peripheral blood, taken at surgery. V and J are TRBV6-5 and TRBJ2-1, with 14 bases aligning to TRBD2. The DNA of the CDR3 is TGTGCCAGCAGTTCCGGGACTAGCGGGAGAGGCCCACAGTTCTTC. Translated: CASSSGTSGRGPQFF.